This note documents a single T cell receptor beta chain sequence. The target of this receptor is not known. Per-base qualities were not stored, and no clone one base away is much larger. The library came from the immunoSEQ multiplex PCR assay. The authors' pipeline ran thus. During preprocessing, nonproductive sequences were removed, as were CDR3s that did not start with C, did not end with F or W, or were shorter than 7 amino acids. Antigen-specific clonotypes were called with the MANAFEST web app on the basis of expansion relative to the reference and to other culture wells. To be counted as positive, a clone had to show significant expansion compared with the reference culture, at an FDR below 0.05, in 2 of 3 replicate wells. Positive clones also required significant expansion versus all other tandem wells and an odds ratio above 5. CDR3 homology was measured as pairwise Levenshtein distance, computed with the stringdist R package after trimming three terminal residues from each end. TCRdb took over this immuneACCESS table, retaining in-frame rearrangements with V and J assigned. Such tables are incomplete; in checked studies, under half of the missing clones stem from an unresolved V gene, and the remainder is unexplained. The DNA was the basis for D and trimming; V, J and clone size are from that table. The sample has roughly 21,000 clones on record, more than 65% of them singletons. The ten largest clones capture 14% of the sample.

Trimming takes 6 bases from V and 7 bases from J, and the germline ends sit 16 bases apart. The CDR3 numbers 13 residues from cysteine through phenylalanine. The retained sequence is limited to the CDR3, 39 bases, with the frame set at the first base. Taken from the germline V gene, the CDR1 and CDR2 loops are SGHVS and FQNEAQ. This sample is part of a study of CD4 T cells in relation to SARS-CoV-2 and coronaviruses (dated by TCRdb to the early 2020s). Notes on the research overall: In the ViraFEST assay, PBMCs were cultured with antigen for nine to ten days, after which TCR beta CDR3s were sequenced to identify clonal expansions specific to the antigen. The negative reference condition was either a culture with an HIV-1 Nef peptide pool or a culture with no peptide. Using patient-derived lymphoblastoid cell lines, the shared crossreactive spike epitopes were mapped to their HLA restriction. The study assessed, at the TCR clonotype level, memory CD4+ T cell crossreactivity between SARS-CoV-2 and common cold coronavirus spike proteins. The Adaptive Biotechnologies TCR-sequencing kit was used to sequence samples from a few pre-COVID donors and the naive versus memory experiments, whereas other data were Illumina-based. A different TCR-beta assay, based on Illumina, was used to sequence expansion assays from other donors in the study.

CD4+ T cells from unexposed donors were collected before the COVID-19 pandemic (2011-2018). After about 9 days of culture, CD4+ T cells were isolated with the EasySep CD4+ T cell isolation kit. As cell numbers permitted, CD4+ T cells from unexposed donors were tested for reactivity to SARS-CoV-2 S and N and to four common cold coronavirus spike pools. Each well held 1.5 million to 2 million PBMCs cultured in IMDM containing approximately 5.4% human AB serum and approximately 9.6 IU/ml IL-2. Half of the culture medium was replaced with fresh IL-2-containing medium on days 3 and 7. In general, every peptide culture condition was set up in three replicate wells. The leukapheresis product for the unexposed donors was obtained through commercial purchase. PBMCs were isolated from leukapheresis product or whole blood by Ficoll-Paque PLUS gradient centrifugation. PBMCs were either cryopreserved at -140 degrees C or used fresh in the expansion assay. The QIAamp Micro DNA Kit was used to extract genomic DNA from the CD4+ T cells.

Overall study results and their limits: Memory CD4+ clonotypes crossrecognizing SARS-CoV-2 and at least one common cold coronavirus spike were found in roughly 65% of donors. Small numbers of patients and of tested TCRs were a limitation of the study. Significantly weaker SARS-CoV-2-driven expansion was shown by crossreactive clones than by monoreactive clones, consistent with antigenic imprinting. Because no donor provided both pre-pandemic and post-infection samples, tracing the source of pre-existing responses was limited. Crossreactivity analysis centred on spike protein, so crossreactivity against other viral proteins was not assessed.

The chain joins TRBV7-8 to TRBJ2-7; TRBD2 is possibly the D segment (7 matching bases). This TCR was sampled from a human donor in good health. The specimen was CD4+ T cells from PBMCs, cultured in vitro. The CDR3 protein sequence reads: CASRFREGGEQYF. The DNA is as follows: TGTGCCAGCAGATTTAGGGAGGGGGGGGAGCAGTACTTC. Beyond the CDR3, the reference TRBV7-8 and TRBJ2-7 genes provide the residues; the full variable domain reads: GAGVSQSPRYKVAKRGQDVALRCDPISGHVSLFWYQQALGQGPEFLTYFQNEAQLDKSGLPSDRFFAERPEGSVSTLKIQRTQQEDSAVYLCASRFREGGEQYFGPGTRLTVT.